This T cell receptor beta chain was sequenced during a study of early T cells in non-severe SARS-CoV-2 infection. This CDR3 comprises 13 residues. CDR1 MNHEY and CDR2 SVGAGI come from the germline V gene. The V and J ends lost 2 bases and 9 bases respectively, with 11 bases between them. The TCR library protocol attached unique molecular identifiers to the individual cDNA molecules. Using its own MiXCR run on the 5' RACE reads, TCRdb lists one record per CDR3 protein. The data hold some 75,000 distinct CDR3 sequences, with 12% to 15% observed a single time. The source of this sequence is an adult who was a healthcare worker with PCR-confirmed SARS-CoV-2 infection or an uninfected control (not recorded which). The rearrangement links TRBV6-5 to TRBJ2-1; D ambiguous. Sequenced: whole blood. CDR3 loop: CASSYVTLGEQFF. As DNA, the CDR3 is TGTGCCAGCAGTTACGTTACTTTAGGTGAGCAGTTCTTC.